Listed here are 27 T cell receptor beta chains from one sample, sequenced in a study of T-cell memory formation after mild COVID-19. TCRdb independently ran MiXCR on the 5' RACE reads; one entry per CDR3 protein. Of 250,000 to 350,000 distinct CDR3 sequences in the sample, approximately 16% are singletons; the top ten hold around 23%. Input material: PBMCs or a T cell subset sorted from them (not recorded which). The receptors derive from a young man who had mild COVID-19 (a few samples of this study predate the infection). Cell type and time point are not known.

This clonotype was seen only a few times. V and J are TRBV7-3 and TRBJ2-3; TRBD2 aligns across 11 bases. CDR3 length: 15 residues. V lost 4 bases, J lost 3 bases, and 3 bases stayed unmatched. The V gene's germline CDR1 is SGHTA and CDR2 FQGTGA. In nucleotides, the CDR3 is TGTGCCAGCAGCTCCCCTAGCGGGGGGACAGATACGCAGTATTTT. This translates into CASSSPSGGTDTQYF.

This clonotype was counted between two and nine times. The chain joins TRBV20-1 to TRBJ1-2, with 7 bases identical to TRBD1. The CDR3 contains 14 residues. With V trimmed by 3 bases and J by 7 bases, 11 bases remained unmatched. The germline gives CDR1 DFQATT, CDR2 SNEGSKA (reference sequence). In nucleotides, the CDR3 is TGCAGTGCTAGGGCTCATGACAGGGTGCGTGGCTACACCTTC. This gives the protein CSARAHDRVRGYTF.

The CDR3, as DNA: TGTGCCAGCTCTAGGGGGGATTATTCACCCCTCCACTTT. This sequence encodes CASSRGDYSPLHF. The V call is TRBV4-2, the J call TRBJ1-6, with TRBD1 as a possible D gene (6 bases). From germline, CDR1 is LGHNA and CDR2 YNFKEQ. The CDR3 is made up of 13 amino acids. Between the trimmed V and J ends, which lost 8 bases and 8 bases, there was a span of 13 bases.

This clonotype showed up many times. The genes are TRBV19 and TRBJ2-1; 9 bases are shared with TRBD2. The germline CDR1 and CDR2 sequences are LNHDA and SQIVND (reference sequence). V dropped 5 bases and J dropped 8; count of bases not matched to a gene: 7. CDR3 length: 14 amino acids. The DNA for the CDR3 is TGTGCCAGTAGTTCGCGGGGGGGCCATGATGAGCAGTTCTTC. Protein sequence: CASSSRGGHDEQFF.

This clonotype occurred a few times. V is TRBV4-2 and J is TRBJ2-5; 10 nucleotides line up with TRBD2. CDR1 and CDR2 (germline): LGHNA, YNFKEQ. This CDR3 region has 16 residues. Trimming at V came to 3 bases and at J to 3 bases, leaving 7 bases not matched to a gene. CDR3 in DNA: TGTGCCAGCAGCCAGTTTCTAGCGGGGGTTAAAGAGACCCAGTACTTC. Amino acid sequence: CASSQFLAGVKETQYF.

This clonotype has a handful of counts. The genes are TRBV20-1 and TRBJ2-5; 9 nucleotides match TRBD1. Germline V gene data show CDR1 as DFQATT and CDR2 as SNEGSKA (reference sequence). The CDR3 totals 16 residues. Trimming took 1 base from V and 4 from J; bases not matched to a gene: 10. The chain's CDR3 is CSARVGTGRVGETQYF. The CDR3 region has the DNA TGCAGTGCTAGAGTGGGGACAGGGCGAGTGGGAGAGACCCAGTACTTC.

This clonotype appeared a few times. V gene TRBV18 combines with J gene TRBJ2-7, with D perhaps matching TRBD1 or TRBD2 (6 bases each). The length of the CDR3 is 13 residues. V lost 6 bases, J lost 5 bases, and 14 bases lay in between. Per germline, CDR1 KGHSH and CDR2 LQKENI. This chain's CDR3 is CASSGGAYHEQYF. The CDR3 bases are TGTGCCAGCTCCGGGGGCGCATACCACGAGCAGTACTTC.

The DNA for the CDR3 is TGTGCCAGCAGCTTGGTGGTTGTAAACAATGAGCAGTTCTTC. Protein: CASSLVVVNNEQFF. The V and J genes are TRBV5-6 and TRBJ2-1; D remains ambiguous. Germline values: CDR1 SGHDT, CDR2 YYEEEE. The length of the CDR3 is 14 residues. V lost 0 bases and J lost 5, with 9 bases in between.

The V gene is TRBV9, the J gene TRBJ2-2, with D perhaps matching TRBD1 (6 bases). Germline CDR1 SGDLS, CDR2 YYNGEE. V was trimmed by 6 bases and J by 6 bases, leaving 9 bases between them. The CDR3 spans 12 residues. The CDR3 reads CASNRAAGELFF. The CDR3 DNA sequence: TGTGCCAGCAACAGGGCGGCCGGGGAGCTGTTTTTT.

In its sample, this clonotype was seen a few times. This chain uses TRBV27 with TRBJ2-1, with 8 bases fitting TRBD2. The germline V gene encodes CDR1 MNHEY and CDR2 SMNVEV (reference sequence). The V gene end was trimmed by 3 bases and the J gene end by 5 bases; junction bases not matched to a gene: 6. This CDR3 is 15 amino acids long. In nucleotides, the CDR3 is TGTGCCAGCAGTTTTCGGCGGGGGGCAAACAATGAGCAGTTCTTC. The encoded protein is CASSFRRGANNEQFF.

This clonotype has only a few counts. This chain connects TRBV3-1 to TRBJ2-7; unclear D gene. V lost 1 base and J 3 bases, leaving 7 bases between the germline ends. The CDR3 is 13 residues long. Germline V gene lookup returns CDR1 LGHDT and CDR2 YNNKEL (reference sequence). CDR3 in DNA: TGTGCCAGCAGCCAAGGAAATCACTACGAGCAGTACTTC. Translating it yields CASSQGNHYEQYF.

This chain connects TRBV6-2 or TRBV6-3 to TRBJ2-2, with no clear D. The CDR3 sequence is 17 residues long. In germline, CDR1 is MNHEY, CDR2 SVGEGT. With 5 bases removed from V and 1 base from J, the gap between germline ends came to 17 bases. This CDR3 reads CASSPAYRTLNTGELFF. CDR3 sequence (DNA): TGTGCCAGCAGTCCCGCCTACAGAACACTGAACACCGGGGAGCTGTTTTTT.

This clonotype was seen repeatedly, ten times or more. J is TRBJ2-5 and V is TRBV12-3 or TRBV12-4, with a weak D call TRBD1 (6 bases). This CDR3 region has 15 residues. Trimming shortened V by 6 bases and J by 2 bases, and 16 bases separated the two germline ends. CDR3: CASRPSTGGQETQYF. The CDR3 coding sequence is TGTGCCAGCAGGCCTTCGACAGGAGGACAAGAGACCCAGTACTTC.

This chain links TRBV18 with TRBJ1-4; 10 nucleotides agree with TRBD1. Germline-derived CDR1 and CDR2 are KGHSH and LQKENI. The CDR3 loop spans 15 amino acids. Trimming cost V 3 bases and J 6 bases; bases outside gene matches: 4. The DNA for the CDR3 is TGTGCCAGCTCACCCCCGGGACAGGGGTATGAAAAACTGTTTTTT. Protein sequence: CASSPPGQGYEKLFF.

This clonotype appeared many times. The chain couples TRBV5-6 to TRBJ2-4, with D unresolved. Per the germline V gene, CDR1 is SGHDT and CDR2 is YYEEEE. V lost 4 bases and J 11 bases, leaving 19 bases between the germline ends. There are 14 residues in the CDR3. The CDR3 protein is CASSLVSEKWLQYF. For the CDR3, the DNA is TGTGCCAGCAGCCTAGTTTCCGAAAAATGGCTTCAGTACTTC.

This clonotype was detected ten times or more. CDR3 nucleotides: TGTGCCAGCAGCCAATTAGCGGGGGGGCGTAGGAATGAGCAGTTCTTC. Protein: CASSQLAGGRRNEQFF. V usage is TRBV3-1 and J usage is TRBJ2-1; 11 bases line up with TRBD2. The V and J ends lost 2 bases and 7 bases, in that order; junction bases with no gene match: 7. Germline V gives CDR1 LGHDT, CDR2 YNNKEL (reference sequence). The CDR3 spans 16 residues.

This clonotype turned up a few times. V usage is TRBV7-9 and J usage is TRBJ1-2; tentative D call: TRBD1 (5 bases). This CDR3 comprises 16 residues. V shed 6 bases and J shed 3 bases, with 20 bases lying between them. Germline V lookup: CDR1 SEHNR, CDR2 FQNEAQ (reference sequence). For the CDR3, the DNA is TGTGCCAGCAGGCAAGCCCGGGACCCAGACTACTATGGCTACACCTTC. This encodes CASRQARDPDYYGYTF.

This clonotype was counted only a few times. This rearrangement joins TRBV2 to TRBJ2-1, with D perhaps matching TRBD1 (6 bases). V lost 4 bases, J lost 8 bases, and 15 bases lay in between. The length of the CDR3 is 14 residues. From germline, CDR1 is SNHLY and CDR2 FYNNEI. Written as DNA, the CDR3 is TGTGCCAGCAGTGGCTCCGGGACACTAGATGAGCAGTTCTTC. As protein: CASSGSGTLDEQFF. The full variable domain, with the rest looked up from reference TRBV2 and TRBJ2-1, is EPEVTQTPSHQVTQMGQEVILRCVPISNHLYFYWYRQILGQKVEFLVSFYNNEISEKSEIFDDQFSVERPDGSNFTLKIRSTKLEDSAMYFCASSGSGTLDEQFFGPGTRLTVL.

This clonotype was picked up a small number of times. The chain uses TRBV7-2 and TRBJ2-7; TRBD1 is a possible D gene (6 bases). CDR1 and CDR2 from the germline V gene are SGHTA and FQGNSA. Trimming stripped 5 bases from V and 6 bases from J, with 11 bases between. The CDR3 consists of 12 residues. The CDR3: CASSPGVGEQYF. CDR3 bases: TGTGCCAGCAGCCCAGGGGTTGGCGAGCAGTACTTC. Using reference TRBV7-2 and TRBJ2-7 for the parts outside the CDR3, the full variable domain is GAGVSQSPSNKVTEKGKDVELRCDPISGHTALYWYRQSLGQGLEFLIYFQGNSAPDKSGLPSDRFSAERTGGSVSTLTIQRTQQEDSAVYLCASSPGVGEQYFGPGTRLTVT.

This clonotype appeared many times. The rearrangement links TRBV5-1 to TRBJ2-3, with D perhaps TRBD1 (6 bases). This CDR3 contains 13 residues. Germline CDR1 SGHRS, CDR2 YFSETQ. V was clipped by 4 bases and J by 3 bases, with 9 bases between them. The CDR3 DNA reads TGCGCCAGCAGCACACAGGGAACAGATACGCAGTATTTT. This translates into CASSTQGTDTQYF.

V gene TRBV4-1 combines with J gene TRBJ1-1; 8 positions match TRBD1. J was trimmed by 0 bases and V by 1 base; bases with no gene match: 4. The CDR3 spans 16 residues. CDR1 is MGHRA, CDR2 YSYEKL, per germline. The CDR3 DNA is TGCGCCAGCAGCCAAGCGGACAGGGTTATGAACACTGAAGCTTTCTTT. It translates to CASSQADRVMNTEAFF.

V usage is TRBV27 and J usage is TRBJ2-2; a possible D gene is TRBD2 (6 bases). This CDR3 contains 15 residues. Germline V gene sequence: CDR1 MNHEY, CDR2 SMNVEV (reference sequence). V was cut by 2 bases and J by 5 bases, with 12 bases left in between. The CDR3 protein is CASSLRGEGTGELFF. In DNA form, the CDR3 reads TGTGCCAGCAGTTTACGCGGGGAAGGGACCGGGGAGCTGTTTTTT.

In its sample, this clonotype was seen many times. The rearrangement uses TRBV6-1 and TRBJ2-5; 9 bases match TRBD1. Germline loops: CDR1 MNHNS, CDR2 SASEGT. V was clipped by 0 bases and J by 1 base; unmatched bases: 0. The CDR3 sequence is 15 residues long. CDR3 nucleotide sequence: TGTGCCAGCAGTGAAGCGACAGGGGGCCAAGAGACCCAGTACTTC. Protein sequence: CASSEATGGQETQYF.

The chain recombines TRBV4-2 with TRBJ2-4; D unresolved. CDR1 is LGHNA, CDR2 YNFKEQ, per germline. The ends were cut back, 1 base at V and 5 bases at J, with 9 bases in the middle. The CDR3 extends over 14 amino acids. The CDR3 region has the DNA TGTGCCAGCAGCCAAGTAGATGCCGAAAACATTCAGTACTTC. This sequence encodes CASSQVDAENIQYF.

This clonotype was counted between two and nine times. V gene TRBV7-2 combines with J gene TRBJ2-3; 8 nucleotides agree with TRBD1. Germline-derived CDR1 and CDR2 are SGHTA and FQGNSA. The CDR3 contains 18 residues. V lost 1 base, J lost 2 bases, and 11 bases stayed unmatched. The CDR3 here is CASSLVQGALTPTDTQYF. CDR3 bases: TGTGCCAGCAGCTTAGTTCAGGGGGCGCTTACCCCCACAGATACGCAGTATTTT.

The J gene is TRBJ2-5, the V gene TRBV7-2, with 16 bases matching TRBD2. This CDR3 spans 17 amino acids. After removal of 5 bases from V and 4 bases from J, the junction contained 7 bases not matched to a gene. Germline values: CDR1 SGHTA, CDR2 FQGNSA. The CDR3 sequence is CASSKGLAGGTGETQYF. The CDR3 DNA reads TGTGCCAGCAGCAAGGGACTAGCGGGGGGGACAGGAGAGACCCAGTACTTC.

The J gene is TRBJ1-4, the V gene TRBV27; D is perhaps TRBD1 (5 bases). In germline, CDR1 is MNHEY, CDR2 SMNVEV (reference sequence). This CDR3 has 13 amino acids. Trimming cost V 7 bases and J 7 bases, with 13 bases left between them. CDR3 in amino acids: CASNDRGSEKLFF. The DNA for the CDR3 is TGTGCCAGCAACGATCGGGGCAGTGAAAAACTGTTTTTT.